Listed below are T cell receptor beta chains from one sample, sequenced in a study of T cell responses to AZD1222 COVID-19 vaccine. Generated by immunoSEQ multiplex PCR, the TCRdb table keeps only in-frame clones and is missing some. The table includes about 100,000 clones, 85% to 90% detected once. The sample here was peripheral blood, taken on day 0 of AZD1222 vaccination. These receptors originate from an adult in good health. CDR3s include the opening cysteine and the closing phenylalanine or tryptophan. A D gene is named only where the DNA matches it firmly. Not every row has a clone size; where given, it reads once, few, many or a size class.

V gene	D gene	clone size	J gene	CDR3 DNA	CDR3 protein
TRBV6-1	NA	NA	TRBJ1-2	TGTGCCAGCAGTGAAGCGGGGACTAACGGGGGTAATGGCTACACCTTC	CASSEAGTNGGNGYTF
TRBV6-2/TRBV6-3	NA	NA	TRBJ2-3	TGTGCCAGCAGTTACGGCAGGGGAGGAGATACGCAGTATTTT	CASSYGRGGDTQYF
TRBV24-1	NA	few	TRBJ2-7	TGTGCCACCCAAAAGGGGGGGGCCTACGAGCAGTACTTC	CATQKGGAYEQYF
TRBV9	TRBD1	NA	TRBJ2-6	TGTGCCAGCAGCGAGACCGGGACAGGGGTGACTGGGGCCAACGTCCTGACTTTC	CASSETGTGVTGANVLTF
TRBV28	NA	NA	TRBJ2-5	TGTGCCAGCAGCCCCTCAGTAAGGCCGGTAGGGGAGACCCAGTACTTC	CASSPSVRPVGETQYF
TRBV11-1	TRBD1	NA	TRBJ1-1	TGTGCCAGCAGCTTAGGGACAGGTAGAGAAGCTTTCTTT	CASSLGTGREAFF
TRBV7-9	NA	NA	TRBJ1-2	TGTGCCAGCAGCTTACAGGGCTATGGCTACACCTTC	CASSLQGYGYTF
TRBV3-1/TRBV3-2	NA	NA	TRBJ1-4	TGTGCCACCCGCAGGGAAACTAATGAAAAACTGTTTTTT	CATRRETNEKLFF
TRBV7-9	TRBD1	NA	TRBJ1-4	TGTGCCAGCAGCTTGGACAGGGGGGCTAACATTAATGAAAAACTGTTTTTT	CASSLDRGANINEKLFF
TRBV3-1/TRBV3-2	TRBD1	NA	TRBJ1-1	TGTGCCAGCAGCCAAGGGCCAGGGGGGACTGAAGCTTTCTTT	CASSQGPGGTEAFF
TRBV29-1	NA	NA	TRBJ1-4	TGCAGCGTTGATACGGGGGATAATGAAAAACTGTTTTTT	CSVDTGDNEKLFF
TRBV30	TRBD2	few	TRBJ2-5	TGTGCCTGCCGTTCAGCGGGAGGGAAAGAGACCCAGTACTTC	CACRSAGGKETQYF
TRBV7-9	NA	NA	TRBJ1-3	TGTGCCAGCAGCTTGGCGGGACCGACTGGAAACACCATATATTTT	CASSLAGPTGNTIYF
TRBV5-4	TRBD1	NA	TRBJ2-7	TGTGCCAGCAGCTTACGGACAGGGGGCTGGATTGGAACCTACGAGCAGTACTTC	CASSLRTGGWIGTYEQYF
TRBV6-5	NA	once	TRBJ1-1	TGTGCCAGCAGTTACTCAGCCAGAAACACTGAAGCTTTCTTT	CASSYSARNTEAFF
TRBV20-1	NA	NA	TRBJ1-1	TGCAGTGCTAGTCCCTCCGCAGTTCTTACCACTGAAGCTTTCTTT	CSASPSAVLTTEAFF
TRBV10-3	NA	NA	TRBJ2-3	TGTGCCATCAGTGCAAACCCCTCAGAGACAGCTCGCACAGATACGCAGTATTTT	CAISANPSETARTDTQYF
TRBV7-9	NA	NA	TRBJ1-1	TGTGCCAGCAGCTTGCGGACAGCGATCATGAACACTGAAGCTTTCTTT	CASSLRTAIMNTEAFF
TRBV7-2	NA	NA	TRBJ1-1	TGTGCCAGCAGTTTCCCCGGGCGGGGGACTGAAGCTTTCTTT	CASSFPGRGTEAFF
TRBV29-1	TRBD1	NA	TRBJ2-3	TGCAGCGTTGGGTCCGGGACAGGGGGCCCAGATACGCAGTATTTT	CSVGSGTGGPDTQYF
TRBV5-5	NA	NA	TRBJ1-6	TGTGCCAGCAGCTCTATTGCGGGGAGATCTAATTCACCCCTCCACTTT	CASSSIAGRSNSPLHF
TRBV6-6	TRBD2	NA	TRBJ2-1	TGTGCCAGCAGCCCGGCATTAGCGGGGGCCTGGAATGAGCAGTTCTTC	CASSPALAGAWNEQFF
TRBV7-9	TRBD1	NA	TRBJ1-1	TGTGCCAGCAGCCCACCGGACAGGGGGGGACAGACTGAAGCTTTCTTT	CASSPPDRGGQTEAFF
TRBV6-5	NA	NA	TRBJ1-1	TGTGCCAGCAGTTACGGGGGGGCGAAGAACACTGAAGCTTTCTTT	CASSYGGAKNTEAFF
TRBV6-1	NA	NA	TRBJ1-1	TGTGCCAGCAGTGAAGACCGGGACTTTATGAACACTGAAGCTTTCTTT	CASSEDRDFMNTEAFF
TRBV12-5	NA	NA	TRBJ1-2	TGTGCTACTGAGGGGATCGGGGGGCGCGGCTACACCTTC	CATEGIGGRGYTF
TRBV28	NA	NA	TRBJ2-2	TGTGCCAGCCATGGGGGTGGGGAAGTACATAGGGAGCTGTTTTTT	CASHGGGEVHRELFF
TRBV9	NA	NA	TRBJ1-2	TGTGCCAGCAGCGCTGCCCTTGGGGGAGCCTATGGCTACACCTTC	CASSAALGGAYGYTF
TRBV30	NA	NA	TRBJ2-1	TGTGCCTGTTCGAGGTTAAATGAGCAGTTCTTC	CACSRLNEQFF
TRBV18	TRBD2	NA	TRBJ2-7	TGTGCCAGCTCACCTTCTCGGGGGGGGGCCTCTTCCGAGCAGTACTTC	CASSPSRGGASSEQYF
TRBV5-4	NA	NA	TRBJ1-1	TGTGCCAGCAGCTTGGTAGACAGTCAAGCTTTCTTT	CASSLVDSQAFF
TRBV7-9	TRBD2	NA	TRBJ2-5	TGTGCCAGCAGCATAGCGGGGGGGCAAGAGACCCAGTACTTC	CASSIAGGQETQYF
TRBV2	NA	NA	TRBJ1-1	TGTGCCAGCAGGACGGGCTGGAACACTGAAGCTTTCTTT	CASRTGWNTEAFF
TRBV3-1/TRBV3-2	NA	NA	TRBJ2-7	TGTGCCAGCAGCCACAAAGGTAGGGGCCTTTCCTACGAGCAGTACTTC	CASSHKGRGLSYEQYF
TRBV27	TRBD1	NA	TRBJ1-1	TGTGCCAGCAGCCGGGACAGACTGAACACTGAAGCTTTCTTT	CASSRDRLNTEAFF
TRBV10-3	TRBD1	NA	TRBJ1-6	TGTGCCATCAGTGAGTCGGAGACAGGGGGCGTTGGTAATTCACCCCTCCACTTT	CAISESETGGVGNSPLHF
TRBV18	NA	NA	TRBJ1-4	TGTGCCAGCTCACCCGACAGCTCGGGGGAAAAACTGTTTTTT	CASSPDSSGEKLFF
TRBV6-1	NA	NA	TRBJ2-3	TGTGCCAGCAGTGAAGGGGTGGCAGATACGCAGTATTTT	CASSEGVADTQYF
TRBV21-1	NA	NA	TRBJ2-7	TGTGCCAGCAGCAAAGTAGAATATTATTGGGACAGCTCCTACGAGCAGTACTTC	CASSKVEYYWDSSYEQYF
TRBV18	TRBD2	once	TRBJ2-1	TGTGCCAGCTCATACCTAGCGGATGACCTACCAAGCTCCTACAATGAGCAGTTCTTC	CASSYLADDLPSSYNEQFF
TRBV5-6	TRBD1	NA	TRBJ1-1	TGTGCCAGCAGCCCCCGGGACAGGGGTAGGAACACTGAAGCTTTCTTT	CASSPRDRGRNTEAFF
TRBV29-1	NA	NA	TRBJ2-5	TGCAGCGTGGTAGGGGGGGCGGCACAAGAGACCCAGTACTTC	CSVVGGAAQETQYF
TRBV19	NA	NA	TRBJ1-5	TGTGCCAGTACCTCGGGTAGGGGCAATCAGCCCCAGCATTTT	CASTSGRGNQPQHF
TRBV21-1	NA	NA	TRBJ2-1	TGTGCCAGCAGCAAAAGCTGGAGGCCGGAGCAGTTCTTC	CASSKSWRPEQFF
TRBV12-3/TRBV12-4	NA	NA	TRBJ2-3	TGTGCCAGCAGTTTTACAGATACGCAGTATTTT	CASSFTDTQYF
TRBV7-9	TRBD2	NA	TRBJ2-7	TGTGCCAGCAGCCCCCAGGGAGGGAACAACGAGCAGTACTTC	CASSPQGGNNEQYF
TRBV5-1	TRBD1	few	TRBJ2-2	TGCGCCAGCAGCTTGGAAAGAGGACAGGTCTACGGGGAGCTGTTTTTT	CASSLERGQVYGELFF
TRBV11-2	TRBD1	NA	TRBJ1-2	TGTGCCAGCAGCCTCGGGACAGGGGATGGCTACACCTTC	CASSLGTGDGYTF
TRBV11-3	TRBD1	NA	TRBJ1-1	TGTGCCAGCAGAGAGTCCCGTGGACAGGGGGAAACTGAAGCTTTCTTT	CASRESRGQGETEAFF
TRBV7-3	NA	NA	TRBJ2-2	TGTGCCAGCAGCTTAGGGACTGTTGGAAAGGGGGAGCTGTTTTTT	CASSLGTVGKGELFF
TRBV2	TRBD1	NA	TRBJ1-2	TGTGCCAGCAGTGTGGAGGGGGCGCTGGGCTACACCTTC	CASSVEGALGYTF
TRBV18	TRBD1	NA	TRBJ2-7	TGTGCCAGCTCACCCGGGACAGGGGGCACCTACGAGCAGTACTTC	CASSPGTGGTYEQYF
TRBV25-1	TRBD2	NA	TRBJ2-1	TGTGCCAGCAGTGAATACCCCTCTCTCGCGGGGGTCTACAATGAGCAGTTCTTC	CASSEYPSLAGVYNEQFF
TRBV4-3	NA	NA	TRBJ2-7	TGCGCCAGCAGCCAAGTTTCGGGACTGGCAACCTACGAGCAGTACTTC	CASSQVSGLATYEQYF
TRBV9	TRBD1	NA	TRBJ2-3	TGTGCCAGCAGCCCCCGGGACAGGCAAGACGTTACTAGCACAGATACGCAGTATTTT	CASSPRDRQDVTSTDTQYF